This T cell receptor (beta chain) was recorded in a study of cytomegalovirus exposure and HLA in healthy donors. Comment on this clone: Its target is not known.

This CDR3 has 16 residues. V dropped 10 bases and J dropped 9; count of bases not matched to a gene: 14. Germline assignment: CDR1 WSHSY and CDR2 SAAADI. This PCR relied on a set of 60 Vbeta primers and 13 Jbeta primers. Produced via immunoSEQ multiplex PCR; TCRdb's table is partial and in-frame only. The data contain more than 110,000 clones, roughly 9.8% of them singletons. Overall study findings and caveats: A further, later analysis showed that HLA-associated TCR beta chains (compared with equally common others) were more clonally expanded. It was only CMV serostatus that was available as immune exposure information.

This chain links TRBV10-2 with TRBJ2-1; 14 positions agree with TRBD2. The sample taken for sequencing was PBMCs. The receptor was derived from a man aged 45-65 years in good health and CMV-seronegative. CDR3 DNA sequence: TGCGCCACCCGCACCGGGACTAGCGGGAGTAATTCTGAGCAGTTCTTC. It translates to CATRTGTSGSNSEQFF.